This TCR beta chain was identified in a study of T cells in Graves' hyperthyroidism and ophthalmopathy. RNA transcripts provided the source from which TCR beta CDR3 regions were amplified. Researchers ran a first-round RT-PCR on the TCR CDR3 using the HTBI primer set. TCRdb re-called the multiplex PCR reads through MiXCR, storing one row per CDR3 protein. This table has approximately 600,000 distinct CDR3 sequences, around 21% appearing once. CDR3 size: 16 residues. V was shortened by 2 bases and J by 7 bases, with 20 bases between the two germline ends. Germline lookup yields CDR1 MDHEN and CDR2 SYDVKM. There are many counts of this clonotype. Ophthalmopathy cases scored 3 or more on the Clinical Activity Score and 4 or more on NOSPECS grade, with duration below 3 months. Out of roughly 10 ml of fresh peripheral blood came the PBMCs.

V is TRBV28 and J is TRBJ1-1, with TRBD1 as a possible D gene (5 bases). This clonotype was obtained from a man aged 25-45 years with Graves' ophthalmopathy. Material for sequencing was blood. CDR3 protein: CASSLLANWGEVEAFF. The CDR3 coding sequence is TGTGCCAGCAGTTTACTAGCAAACTGGGGGGAGGTTGAAGCTTTCTTT. The full variable domain, rest sourced from reference TRBV28 and TRBJ1-1, is DVKVTQSSRYLVKRTGEKVFLECVQDMDHENMFWYRQDPGLGLRLIYFSYDVKMKEKGDIPEGYSVSREKKERFSLILESASTNQTSMYLCASSLLANWGEVEAFFGQGTRLTVV.